Listed below are T cell receptor beta chains from one sample, sequenced in a study of T cell responses to AZD1222 COVID-19 vaccine. Some clones are missing from TCRdb's copy, which holds only in-frame ones; the method was immunoSEQ multiplex PCR. The table records 90,000 to 150,000 clones, approximately 90% of them present only once. The starting material was peripheral blood, obtained on day 0 of AZD1222 vaccination. These TCRs come from an adult in good health. The CDR3 runs from the conserved cysteine through the conserved F or W. D genes are given only for firm matches. Where a row states a size, it is once, few, many or the class of an expanded clone; other rows omit it.

TRBJ2-1 TRBV30 . . CAWSVGERLKEFF TGTGCCTGGAGTGTAGGTGAGCGTTTAAAGGAGTTCTTC
TRBJ1-1 TRBV19 . . CASSRANPQVTEAFF TGTGCCAGTAGTAGGGCCAATCCGCAGGTCACTGAAGCTTTCTTT
TRBJ2-7 TRBV5-1 . . CASSLGRDSISYEQYF TGCGCCAGCAGCTTGGGGCGGGACAGCATATCCTACGAGCAGTACTTC
TRBJ1-5 TRBV7-9 few . CASSLDLDSPNQPQHF TGTGCCAGCAGCTTAGACTTGGACAGTCCCAATCAGCCCCAGCATTTT
TRBJ1-5 TRBV18 . . CASSPSAGNQPQHF TGTGCCAGCTCACCGTCGGCAGGCAATCAGCCCCAGCATTTT
TRBJ1-6 TRBV3-1/TRBV3-2 once . CASSHPRGTGVNSPLHF TGTGCCAGCAGCCACCCACGGGGGACCGGGGTTAATTCACCCCTCCACTTT
TRBJ2-1 TRBV29-1 once . CSVTSQGGYNEQFF TGCAGCGTCACCTCCCAGGGAGGCTACAATGAGCAGTTCTTC
TRBJ2-3 TRBV29-1 . TRBD1 CSVLGPGTGTDTQYF TGCAGCGTTTTGGGGCCCGGGACAGGGACGGATACGCAGTATTTT
TRBJ2-7 TRBV28 . . CASSSSQSGRTYEQYF TGTGCCAGCAGTTCGTCGCAGAGCGGCCGCACCTACGAGCAGTACTTC
TRBJ1-4 TRBV15 . . CATSRDRAPNEKLFF TGTGCCACCAGCAGAGACAGGGCCCCTAATGAAAAACTGTTTTTT
TRBJ2-5 TRBV6-5 once . CASSYSSGTQYF TGTGCCAGCAGTTACTCTTCCGGGACCCAGTACTTC
TRBJ1-6 TRBV19 . . CASSYGGGNSPLHF TGTGCCAGTAGCTATGGGGGGGGCAATTCACCCCTCCACTTT
TRBJ2-2 TRBV5-1 . . CASRVLQGLNTGELFF TGCGCCAGCAGAGTCCTGCAGGGCCTCAACACCGGGGAGCTGTTTTTT
TRBJ1-5 TRBV27 . TRBD1 CASSRTGGVQPQHF TGTGCCAGCAGTCGGACAGGGGGCGTTCAGCCCCAGCATTTT
TRBJ1-1 TRBV11-2 . . CASSFQGGTEAFF TGTGCCAGCAGCTTTCAGGGTGGCACTGAAGCTTTCTTT
TRBJ1-4 TRBV5-1 . TRBD1 CASSLDRGTEKLFF TGCGCCAGCAGCTTAGACAGGGGTACCGAAAAACTGTTTTTT
TRBJ1-6 TRBV6-1 . . CASSDAGRANSPLHF TGTGCCAGCAGTGACGCGGGACGGGCGAATTCACCCCTCCACTTT
TRBJ1-2 TRBV5-6 few . CASSLFPTGHYGYTF TGTGCCAGCAGCTTGTTTCCTACCGGCCACTATGGCTACACCTTC
TRBJ1-5 TRBV2 . TRBD1 CASMGQGLFNQPQHF TGTGCCAGCATGGGACAGGGCTTGTTCAATCAGCCCCAGCATTTT
TRBJ1-6 TRBV13 . TRBD1 CASSQGQGLNSPLHF TGTGCCAGCAGCCAAGGACAGGGCCTTAATTCACCCCTCCACTTT
TRBJ2-5 TRBV19 . . CASSHRAGTGGPKETQYF TGTGCCAGTAGCCACCGGGCAGGGACGGGGGGCCCGAAAGAGACCCAGTACTTC
TRBJ2-3 TRBV5-1 . TRBD2 CASSFYGLAGGSPDTQYF TGCGCCAGCAGCTTTTACGGACTAGCGGGGGGAAGCCCAGATACGCAGTATTTT
TRBJ2-3 TRBV15 few . CATSSSGTFGDTQYF TGTGCCACCAGCAGTTCTGGGACTTTCGGAGATACGCAGTATTTT
TRBJ1-2 TRBV7-9 . . CASSPRVFSYGYTF TGTGCCAGCAGCCCCAGGGTTTTTAGTTATGGCTACACCTTC